The clone carrying this T cell receptor beta chain occurred a few times. Its antigen is currently unknown. For the second PCR, which ran for roughly 6 to 12 cycles, a sample-barcoded 5' primer and a J-beta primer mix were used. TCRdb fed the 5' RACE reads into MiXCR, producing one record per CDR3 protein. This sample has more than 1,000,000 distinct CDR3 sequences, with under 30% found just once. The ends lost 6 bases at V and 9 bases at J; junction bases unmatched: 13. The CDR3 loop spans 17 amino acids. This entry belongs to a study of blood T cells in healthy people across ages. Study-level points and caveats: It was the long-lived donors that had more naive CD4+ cells and higher diversity than aged donors.

These data also formed part of another study, on T cells of mothers and their children. That report adds: The sample comes from nine or ten healthy Caucasian donors: mothers and children. For each mother, over 8 million TCR beta CDR3 reads were obtained, and for each child, roughly 3.3 million.

This receptor was identified in a girl between 2 and 10 years old in good health. The V and J genes are TRBV12-3 or TRBV12-4 and TRBJ2-1; 14 nucleotides match TRBD2. Sequenced input: blood. The CDR3 loop is CASRNPGTSGSKVEQFF. Here the CDR3 DNA reads TGTGCCAGCAGAAACCCGGGGACTAGCGGGAGTAAGGTTGAGCAGTTCTTC.